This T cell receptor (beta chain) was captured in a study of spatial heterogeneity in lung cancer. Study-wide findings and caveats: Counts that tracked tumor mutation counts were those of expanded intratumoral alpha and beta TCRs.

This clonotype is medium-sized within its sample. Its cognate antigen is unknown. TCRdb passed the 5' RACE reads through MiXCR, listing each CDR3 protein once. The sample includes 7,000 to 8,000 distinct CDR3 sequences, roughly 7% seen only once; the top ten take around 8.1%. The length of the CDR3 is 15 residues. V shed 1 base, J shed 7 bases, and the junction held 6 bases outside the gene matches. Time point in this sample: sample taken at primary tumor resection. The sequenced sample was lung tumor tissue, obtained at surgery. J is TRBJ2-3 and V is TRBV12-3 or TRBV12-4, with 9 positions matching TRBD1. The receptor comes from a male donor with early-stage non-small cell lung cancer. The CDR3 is CASSLEGTGQNTQYF. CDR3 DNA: TGTGCCAGCAGTTTAGAAGGGACAGGGCAAAATACGCAGTATTTT.